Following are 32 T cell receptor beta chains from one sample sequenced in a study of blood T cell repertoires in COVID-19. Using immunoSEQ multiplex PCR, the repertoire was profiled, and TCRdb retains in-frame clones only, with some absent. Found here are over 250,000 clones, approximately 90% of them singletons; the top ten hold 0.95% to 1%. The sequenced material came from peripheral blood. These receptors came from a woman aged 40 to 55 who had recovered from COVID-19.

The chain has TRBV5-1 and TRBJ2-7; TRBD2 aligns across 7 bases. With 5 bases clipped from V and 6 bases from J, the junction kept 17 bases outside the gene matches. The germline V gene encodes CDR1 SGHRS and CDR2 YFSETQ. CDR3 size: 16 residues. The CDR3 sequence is CASRDPASGPRGEQYF. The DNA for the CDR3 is TGCGCCAGCAGGGACCCCGCTAGCGGCCCGAGGGGCGAGCAGTACTTC.

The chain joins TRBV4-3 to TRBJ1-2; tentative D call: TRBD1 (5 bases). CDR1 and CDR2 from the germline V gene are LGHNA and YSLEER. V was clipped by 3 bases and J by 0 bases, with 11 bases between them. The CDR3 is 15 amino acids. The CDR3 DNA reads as TGCGCCAGCAGCCAGCGGGGACTGCCTAACTATGGCTACACCTTC. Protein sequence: CASSQRGLPNYGYTF.

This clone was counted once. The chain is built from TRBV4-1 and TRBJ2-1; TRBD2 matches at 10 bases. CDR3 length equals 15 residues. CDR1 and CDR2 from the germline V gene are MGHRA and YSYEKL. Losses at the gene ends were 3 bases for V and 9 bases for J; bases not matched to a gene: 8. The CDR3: CASSQSGRASVEQFF. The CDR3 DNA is TGCGCCAGCAGCCAGAGCGGGAGGGCTAGTGTTGAGCAGTTCTTC.

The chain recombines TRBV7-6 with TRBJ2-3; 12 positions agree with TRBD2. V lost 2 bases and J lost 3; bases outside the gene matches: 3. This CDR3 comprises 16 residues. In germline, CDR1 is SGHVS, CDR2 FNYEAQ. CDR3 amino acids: CASSLTLAGGTDTQYF. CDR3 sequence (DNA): TGTGCCAGCAGCTTAACCCTAGCGGGAGGGACAGATACGCAGTATTTT.

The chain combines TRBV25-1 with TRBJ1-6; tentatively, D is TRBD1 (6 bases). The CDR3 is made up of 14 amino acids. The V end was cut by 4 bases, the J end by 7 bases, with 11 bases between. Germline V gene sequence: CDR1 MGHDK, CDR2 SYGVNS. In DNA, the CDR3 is TGTGCCAGCAGTGCCCATAGGGGGAATTCACCCCTCCACTTT. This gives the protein CASSAHRGNSPLHF.

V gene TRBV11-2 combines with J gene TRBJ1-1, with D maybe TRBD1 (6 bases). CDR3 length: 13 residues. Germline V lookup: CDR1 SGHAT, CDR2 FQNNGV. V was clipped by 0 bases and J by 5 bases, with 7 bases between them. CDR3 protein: CASSLDRGTEAFF. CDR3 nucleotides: TGTGCCAGCAGCTTAGATAGGGGGACTGAAGCTTTCTTT.

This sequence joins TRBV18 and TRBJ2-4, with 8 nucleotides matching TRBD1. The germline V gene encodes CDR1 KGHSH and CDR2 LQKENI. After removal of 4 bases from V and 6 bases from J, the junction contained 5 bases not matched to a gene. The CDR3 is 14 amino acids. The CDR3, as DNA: TGTGCCAGCTCACGGACAGGGTTGGGAAACATTCAGTACTTC. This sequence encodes CASSRTGLGNIQYF.

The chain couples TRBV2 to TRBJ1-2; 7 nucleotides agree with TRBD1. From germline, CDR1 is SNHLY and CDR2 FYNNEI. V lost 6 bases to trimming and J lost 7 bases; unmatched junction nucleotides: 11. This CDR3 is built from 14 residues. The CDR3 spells CASRETGAGPGYTF. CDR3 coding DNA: TGTGCCAGCAGGGAAACAGGGGCCGGCCCTGGCTACACCTTC.

The CDR3, as DNA: TGTGCCAGTAGTGAGCAGGGGGCCGGGGAGCTGTTTTTT. Translation: CASSEQGAGELFF. The chain has TRBV19 and TRBJ2-2; 7 nucleotides agree with TRBD1. Losses at the gene ends were 5 bases for V and 6 bases for J; bases not matched to a gene: 3. Germline CDR1 LNHDA, CDR2 SQIVND (reference sequence). The CDR3 contains 13 residues.

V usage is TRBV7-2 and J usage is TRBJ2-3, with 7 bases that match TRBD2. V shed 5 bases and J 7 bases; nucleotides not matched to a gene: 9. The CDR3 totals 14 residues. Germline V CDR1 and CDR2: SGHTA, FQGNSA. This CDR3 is CASSTGTTGNTQYF. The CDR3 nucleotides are TGTGCCAGCAGCACCGGGACTACCGGAAATACGCAGTATTTT.

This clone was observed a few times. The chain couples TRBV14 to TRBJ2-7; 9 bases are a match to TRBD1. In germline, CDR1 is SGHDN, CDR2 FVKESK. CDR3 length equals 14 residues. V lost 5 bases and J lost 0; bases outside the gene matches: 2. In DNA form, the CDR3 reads TGTGCCAGCAGCTTACAGGGGGCCTCCTACGAGCAGTACTTC. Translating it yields CASSLQGASYEQYF.

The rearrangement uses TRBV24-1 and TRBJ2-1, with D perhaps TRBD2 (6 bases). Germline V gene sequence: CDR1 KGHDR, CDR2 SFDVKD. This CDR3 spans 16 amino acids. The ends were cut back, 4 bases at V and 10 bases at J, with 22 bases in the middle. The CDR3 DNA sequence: TGTGCCACCAGTGACTCCACTGGCGGGGCCCTGGGGGAGCAGTTCTTC. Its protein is CATSDSTGGALGEQFF.

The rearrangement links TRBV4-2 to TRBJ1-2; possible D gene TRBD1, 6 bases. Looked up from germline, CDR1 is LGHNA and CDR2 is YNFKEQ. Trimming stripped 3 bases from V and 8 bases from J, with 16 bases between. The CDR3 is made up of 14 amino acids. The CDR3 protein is CASSHPPRTAGYTF. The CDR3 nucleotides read TGTGCCAGCAGCCATCCCCCCAGGACAGCCGGCTACACCTTC.

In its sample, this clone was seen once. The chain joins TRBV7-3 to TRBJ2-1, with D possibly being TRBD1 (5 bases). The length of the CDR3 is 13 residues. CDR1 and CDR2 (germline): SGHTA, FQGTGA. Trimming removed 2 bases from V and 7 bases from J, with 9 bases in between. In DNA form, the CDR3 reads TGTGCCAGCAGCTTAGGCAGGGAAAATGAGCAGTTCTTC. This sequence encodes CASSLGRENEQFF.

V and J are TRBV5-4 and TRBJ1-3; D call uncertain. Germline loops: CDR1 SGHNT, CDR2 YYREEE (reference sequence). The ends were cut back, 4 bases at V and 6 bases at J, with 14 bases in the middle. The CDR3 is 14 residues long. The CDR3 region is CASSPRGGLNTIYF. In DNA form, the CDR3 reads TGTGCCAGCAGCCCTCGGGGAGGTTTAAACACCATATATTTT.

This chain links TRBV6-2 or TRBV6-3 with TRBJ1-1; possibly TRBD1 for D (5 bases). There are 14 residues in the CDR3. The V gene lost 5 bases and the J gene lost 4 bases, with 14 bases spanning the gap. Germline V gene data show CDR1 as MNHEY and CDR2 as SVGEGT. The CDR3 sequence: CASSLGGLGTEAFF. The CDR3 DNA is TGTGCCAGCAGTCTGGGGGGATTGGGCACTGAAGCTTTCTTT.

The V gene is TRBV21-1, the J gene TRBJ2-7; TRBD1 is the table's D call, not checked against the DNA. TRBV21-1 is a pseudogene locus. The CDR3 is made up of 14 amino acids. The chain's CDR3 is CAPRGAPSSYEQYV. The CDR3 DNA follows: TGTGCCCCCAGGGGGGCCCCAAGCTCCTACGAGCAGTACGTC.

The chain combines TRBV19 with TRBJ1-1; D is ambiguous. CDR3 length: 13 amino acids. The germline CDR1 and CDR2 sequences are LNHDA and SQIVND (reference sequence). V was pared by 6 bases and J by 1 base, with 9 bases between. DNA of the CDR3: TGTGCCAGTAGGGAGCAGCAGAACACTGAAGCTTTCTTT. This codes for CASREQQNTEAFF.

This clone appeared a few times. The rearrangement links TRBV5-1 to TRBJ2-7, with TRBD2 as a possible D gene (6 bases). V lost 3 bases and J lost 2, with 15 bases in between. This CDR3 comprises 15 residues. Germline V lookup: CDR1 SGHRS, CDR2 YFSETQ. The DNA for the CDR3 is TGCGCCAGCAGCTGGGGTGCGGGGCCGGCCTACGAGCAGTACTTC. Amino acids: CASSWGAGPAYEQYF.

The CDR3 DNA is TGTGCCAGCAGTCCCCGTGGGGGAGGCATTTATGGCTACACCTTC. Translating it yields CASSPRGGGIYGYTF. The V and J genes are TRBV6-4 and TRBJ1-2, with D tentatively TRBD1 (5 bases). The CDR3 spans 15 residues. Per the germline V gene, CDR1 is MRHNA and CDR2 is SNTAGT. Trimming cost V 5 bases and J 5 bases, with 18 bases left between them.

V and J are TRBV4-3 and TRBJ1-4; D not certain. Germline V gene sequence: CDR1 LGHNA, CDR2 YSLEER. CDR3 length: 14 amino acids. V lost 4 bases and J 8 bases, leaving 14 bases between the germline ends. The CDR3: CASSPRVRNEKLFF. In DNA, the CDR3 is TGCGCCAGCAGCCCCCGGGTACGGAACGAAAAACTGTTTTTT.

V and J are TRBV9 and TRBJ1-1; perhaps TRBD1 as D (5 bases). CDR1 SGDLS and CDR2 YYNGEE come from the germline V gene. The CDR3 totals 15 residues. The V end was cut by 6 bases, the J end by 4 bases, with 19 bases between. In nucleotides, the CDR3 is TGTGCCAGCACACGCCGGGGGGGGTTGGGCACTGAAGCTTTCTTT. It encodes CASTRRGGLGTEAFF. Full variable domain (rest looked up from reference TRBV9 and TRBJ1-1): DSGVTQTPKHLITATGQRVTLRCSPRSGDLSVYWYQQSLDQGLQFLIQYYNGEERAKGNILERFSAQQFPDLHSELNLSSLELGDSALYFCASTRRGGLGTEAFFGQGTRLTVV.

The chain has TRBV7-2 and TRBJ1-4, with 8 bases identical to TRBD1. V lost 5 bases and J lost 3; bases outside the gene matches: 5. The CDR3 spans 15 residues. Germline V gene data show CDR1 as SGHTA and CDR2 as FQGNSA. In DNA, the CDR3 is TGTGCCAGCAGCCCCCAGGGGGCGGCTAATGAAAAACTGTTTTTT. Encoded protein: CASSPQGAANEKLFF.

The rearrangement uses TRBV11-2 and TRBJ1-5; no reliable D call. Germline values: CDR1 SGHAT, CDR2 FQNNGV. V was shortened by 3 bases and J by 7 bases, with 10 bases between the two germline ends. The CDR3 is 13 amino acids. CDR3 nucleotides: TGTGCCAGCAGCTTCGGGGAGGGACAGCCCCAGCATTTT. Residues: CASSFGEGQPQHF.

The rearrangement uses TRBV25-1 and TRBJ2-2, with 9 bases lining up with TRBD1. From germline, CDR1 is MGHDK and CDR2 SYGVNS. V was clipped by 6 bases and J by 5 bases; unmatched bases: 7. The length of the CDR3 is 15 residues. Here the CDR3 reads CASSGTGRATGELFF. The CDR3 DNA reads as TGTGCCAGCAGCGGGACAGGGAGGGCAACCGGGGAGCTGTTTTTT.

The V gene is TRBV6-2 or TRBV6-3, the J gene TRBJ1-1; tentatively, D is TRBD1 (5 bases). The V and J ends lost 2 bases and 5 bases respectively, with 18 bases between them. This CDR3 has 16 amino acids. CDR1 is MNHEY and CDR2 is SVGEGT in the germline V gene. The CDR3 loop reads CASSYPLLGGYTEAFF. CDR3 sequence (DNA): TGTGCCAGCAGTTACCCCCTCCTCGGGGGGTATACTGAAGCTTTCTTT.

CDR3 sequence (DNA): TGCGCCAGCAGCCAAACCCCCGGGGGGGCTGGAAACACCATATATTTT. This translates into CASSQTPGGAGNTIYF. The rearrangement links TRBV4-3 to TRBJ1-3, with TRBD1 as a possible D gene (5 bases). The CDR3 is made up of 16 amino acids. From germline, CDR1 is LGHNA and CDR2 YSLEER. With 2 bases removed from V and 2 bases from J, the gap between germline ends came to 13 bases.

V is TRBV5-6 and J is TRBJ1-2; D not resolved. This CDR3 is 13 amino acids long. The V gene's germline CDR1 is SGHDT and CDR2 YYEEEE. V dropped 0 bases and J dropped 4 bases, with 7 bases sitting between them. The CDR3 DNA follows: TGTGCCAGCAGCTTGGCCGGTCCCTATGGCTACACCTTC. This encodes CASSLAGPYGYTF.

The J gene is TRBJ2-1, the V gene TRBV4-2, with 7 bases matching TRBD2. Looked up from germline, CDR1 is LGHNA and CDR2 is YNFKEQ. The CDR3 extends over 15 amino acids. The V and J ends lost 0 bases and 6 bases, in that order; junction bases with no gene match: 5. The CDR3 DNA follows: TGTGCCAGCAGCCAAGATTGGGGGGGGTTCAATGAGCAGTTCTTC. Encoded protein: CASSQDWGGFNEQFF.

The CDR3 here is CASSSGTVPNHGYTF. CDR3 in DNA: TGTGCCAGCAGTTCCGGGACAGTCCCAAACCATGGCTACACCTTC. The genes are TRBV28 and TRBJ1-2; 7 nucleotides align to TRBD1. The V gene end was trimmed by 4 bases and the J gene end by 6 bases; junction bases not matched to a gene: 11. Germline values: CDR1 MDHEN, CDR2 SYDVKM. The CDR3 totals 15 residues.

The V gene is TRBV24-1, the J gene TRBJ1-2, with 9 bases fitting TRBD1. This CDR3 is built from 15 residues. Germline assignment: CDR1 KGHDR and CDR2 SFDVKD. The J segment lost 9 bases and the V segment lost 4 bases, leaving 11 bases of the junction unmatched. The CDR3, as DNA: TGTGCCACCAGTGACCCCAGGACAGGGGCTATTCGCTACACCTTC. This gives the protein CATSDPRTGAIRYTF.

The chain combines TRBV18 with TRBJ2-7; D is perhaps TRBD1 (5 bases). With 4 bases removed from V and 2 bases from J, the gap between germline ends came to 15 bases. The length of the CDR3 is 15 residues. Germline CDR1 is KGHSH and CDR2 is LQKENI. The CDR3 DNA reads TGTGCCAGCTCACAGTCCGCTGACAGAGCCTACGAGCAGTACTTC. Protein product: CASSQSADRAYEQYF.